These 21 T cell receptor beta chains were sequenced from one sample in a study of CD8 T cells in Susac syndrome. Reverse transcription of roughly 0.5 to 1 ug RNA was carried out with random hexamers. MiXCR, run by TCRdb on the immunoSEQ multiplex PCR reads, gives a single entry per CDR3 protein. The sample contains 160,000 or so distinct CDR3 sequences, just under 97% of which appear only once. The material sequenced was CD8+ T cells from PBMCs. The receptors here all came from a human donor with multiple sclerosis.

This clonotype has only a few counts. CDR3 DNA sequence: TGTGCCAGCAGCCCTTCAGGACAGGGGAACACTGAAGCTTTCTTT. This translates into CASSPSGQGNTEAFF. The gene calls are TRBV14 and TRBJ1-1; TRBD1 aligns across 8 bases. CDR3 length: 15 amino acids. The V gene end was trimmed by 4 bases and the J gene end by 1 base; junction bases not matched to a gene: 5. From germline, CDR1 is SGHDN and CDR2 FVKESK.

The CDR3 here is CASVPSPGTDTQYF. The CDR3 coding sequence is TGTGCCAGCGTCCCTTCTCCGGGCACAGATACGCAGTATTTT. The J gene is TRBJ2-3, the V gene TRBV6-4; D ambiguous. The V end was cut by 8 bases, the J end by 1 base, with 13 bases between. The CDR3 spans 14 residues. Germline CDR1 is MRHNA and CDR2 is SNTAGT.

The chain combines TRBV2 with TRBJ1-3; TRBD1 aligns across 8 bases. This CDR3 region has 14 residues. CDR1 and CDR2 (germline): SNHLY, FYNNEI. Trimming cost V 8 bases and J 2 bases; bases outside gene matches: 5. For the CDR3, the DNA is TGTGCCAGCGGAGCAGGGGGCACTGGAAACACCATATATTTT. Residues: CASGAGGTGNTIYF.

J is TRBJ2-7 and V is TRBV4-2; 8 nucleotides match TRBD1. Losses at the gene ends were 0 bases for V and 7 bases for J; bases not matched to a gene: 5. The CDR3 loop spans 14 amino acids. Germline V gives CDR1 LGHNA, CDR2 YNFKEQ. The CDR3 reads CASSQDQGAGEQYF. DNA of the CDR3: TGTGCCAGCAGCCAAGATCAGGGGGCTGGGGAGCAGTACTTC.

The chain employs TRBV27 and TRBJ1-5; D is uncertain. V dropped 2 bases and J dropped 5 bases, with 7 bases sitting between them. Germline loops: CDR1 MNHEY, CDR2 SMNVEV (reference sequence). CDR3 length: 13 residues. CDR3 sequence: CASSLGPHQPQHF. CDR3 in DNA: TGTGCCAGCAGTTTAGGGCCTCATCAGCCCCAGCATTTT.

This rearrangement joins TRBV7-9 to TRBJ1-2; D unresolved. V was shortened by 0 bases and J by 14 bases, with 13 bases between the two germline ends. Germline V gene sequence: CDR1 SEHNR, CDR2 FQNEAQ (reference sequence). CDR3 length: 12 residues. The CDR3 DNA follows: TGTGCCAGCAGCTTAGCAGCTGGACTCCATACCTTC. This gives the protein CASSLAAGLHTF. The entire variable domain, with the rest obtained from reference TRBV7-9 and TRBJ1-2, is as follows: DTGVSQNPRHKITKRGQNVTFRCDPISEHNRLYWYRQTLGQGPEFLTYFQNEAQLEKSRLLSDRFSAERPKGSFSTLEIQRTEQGDSAMYLCASSLAAGLHTFGSGTRLTVV.

CDR3 residues: CASSLLVEETQYF. DNA for the CDR3: TGTGCCAGCAGCTTACTGGTTGAGGAGACCCAGTACTTC. The chain has TRBV7-9 and TRBJ2-5; no clear D gene. CDR3 length: 13 amino acids. The V gene lost 2 bases and the J gene lost 5 bases, with 9 bases spanning the gap. Germline-derived CDR1 and CDR2 are SEHNR and FQNEAQ (reference sequence).

This chain joins TRBV30 and TRBJ1-1; D is uncertain. This CDR3 has 11 residues. CDR1 is GTSNPN, CDR2 SVGIG, per germline (reference sequence). The ends were cut back, 5 bases at V and 10 bases at J, with 14 bases in the middle. The CDR3: CAWDEGPGAFF. CDR3 in DNA: TGTGCCTGGGACGAGGGCCCCGGAGCTTTCTTT.

J is TRBJ1-5 and V is TRBV4-1, with D possibly being TRBD1 (5 bases). V was trimmed by 1 base and J by 9 bases, leaving 13 bases between them. The CDR3 length is 14 residues. The germline gives CDR1 MGHRA, CDR2 YSYEKL. DNA for the CDR3: TGCGCCAGCAGCCAAGGGTCTGGGGCCGGGCCCCAGCATTTT. This sequence encodes CASSQGSGAGPQHF.

V and J are TRBV13 and TRBJ2-5; D might be TRBD1 or TRBD2, each matching 5 bases. Germline values: CDR1 PRHDT, CDR2 FYEKMQ (reference sequence). Trimming removed 8 bases at V and 5 bases at J, with 18 bases between. The CDR3 has 14 residues. This CDR3 is CASSRESGWETQYF. The CDR3, as DNA: TGTGCCAGCTCCAGGGAGTCGGGTTGGGAGACCCAGTACTTC.

The CDR3 DNA sequence: TGCAGCGTTGACCGGACAGGGTCATACAATGAGCAGTTCTTC. It translates to CSVDRTGSYNEQFF. V and J are TRBV29-1 and TRBJ2-1; TRBD1 aligns across 8 bases. The V gene's germline CDR1 is SQVTM and CDR2 ANQGSEA. The V gene end was trimmed by 3 bases and the J gene end by 4 bases; junction bases not matched to a gene: 5. The CDR3 spans 14 residues.

The chain carries TRBV27 and TRBJ1-2, with D tentatively TRBD1 (5 bases). CDR1 and CDR2 from the germline V gene are MNHEY and SMNVEV (reference sequence). The CDR3 consists of 14 residues. The V end was cut by 6 bases, the J end by 0 bases, with 11 bases between. CDR3 protein: CASSRRVPNYGYTF. In DNA form, the CDR3 reads TGTGCCAGCAGCCGCAGGGTTCCTAACTATGGCTACACCTTC.

The V and J genes are TRBV3-1 and TRBJ2-7, with TRBD1 as a possible D gene (5 bases). V dropped 4 bases and J dropped 0 bases, with 13 bases sitting between them. Germline V lookup: CDR1 LGHDT, CDR2 YNNKEL (reference sequence). This CDR3 contains 15 residues. CDR3 residues: CASSLKPRGSYEQYF. The DNA for the CDR3 is TGTGCCAGCAGCCTTAAGCCAAGGGGCTCCTACGAGCAGTACTTC.

This clonotype was picked up one time. The J gene is TRBJ1-1, the V gene TRBV13, with no clear D. The CDR3 has 12 amino acids. Trimming took off 5 bases at V and 3 bases at J, with 7 bases between the two ends. Germline lookup yields CDR1 PRHDT and CDR2 FYEKMQ (reference sequence). This CDR3 reads CASSKLDTEAFF. DNA of the CDR3: TGTGCCAGCAGCAAACTGGACACTGAAGCTTTCTTT.

This chain links TRBV7-9 with TRBJ2-1; 8 bases match TRBD1. Losses at the gene ends were 5 bases for V and 7 bases for J; bases not matched to a gene: 10. From germline, CDR1 is SEHNR and CDR2 FQNEAQ (reference sequence). The CDR3 totals 15 residues. The CDR3 region is CASSPRQGPRNEQFF. Written as DNA, the CDR3 is TGTGCCAGCAGCCCCCGACAGGGGCCAAGGAATGAGCAGTTCTTC. Variable domain in full (rest from reference TRBV7-9 and TRBJ2-1): DTGVSQNPRHKITKRGQNVTFRCDPISEHNRLYWYRQTLGQGPEFLTYFQNEAQLEKSRLLSDRFSAERPKGSFSTLEIQRTEQGDSAMYLCASSPRQGPRNEQFFGPGTRLTVL.

The V and J genes are TRBV20-1 and TRBJ2-1, with a possible D match to TRBD1 (6 bases). V gave up 2 bases and J gave up 10 bases, with 21 bases separating them. The germline CDR1 and CDR2 sequences are DFQATT and SNEGSKA (reference sequence). This CDR3 contains 15 residues. DNA for the CDR3: TGCAGTGCTAGACCCGAGGGGGTGGGACCGAGGGAGCAGTTCTTC. Its translation is CSARPEGVGPREQFF.

This chain connects TRBV24-1 to TRBJ2-1, with 9 nucleotides matching TRBD1. From germline, CDR1 is KGHDR and CDR2 SFDVKD. The V gene end was trimmed by 9 bases and the J gene end by 6 bases; junction bases not matched to a gene: 5. CDR3 length equals 13 residues. This chain's CDR3 is CATGTGSLNEQFF. In DNA, the CDR3 is TGTGCCACCGGGACAGGGTCCCTCAATGAGCAGTTCTTC.

This chain connects TRBV10-3 to TRBJ1-2; TRBD1 aligns across 7 bases. In germline, CDR1 is ENHRY, CDR2 SYGVKD. This CDR3 is built from 11 residues. V was pared by 6 bases and J by 9 bases, with 4 bases of the junction left unmatched. CDR3 sequence: CAISDRESYTF. Written as DNA, the CDR3 is TGTGCCATCAGCGACAGGGAGAGCTACACCTTC.

The chain has TRBV2 and TRBJ2-1; maybe TRBD1 (6 bases). The CDR3 spans 13 residues. Per the germline V gene, CDR1 is SNHLY and CDR2 is FYNNEI. Trimming removed 10 bases from V and 5 bases from J, with 15 bases in between. DNA of the CDR3: TGTGCCACCCAGAGGACAGCCGACAATGAGCAGTTCTTC. Translation: CATQRTADNEQFF. Supplemented by reference TRBV2 and TRBJ2-1, the full variable domain reads EPEVTQTPSHQVTQMGQEVILRCVPISNHLYFYWYRQILGQKVEFLVSFYNNEISEKSEIFDDQFSVERPDGSNFTLKIRSTKLEDSAMYFCATQRTADNEQFFGPGTRLTVL.

This sequence joins TRBV7-9 and TRBJ2-2, with TRBD2 identical over 11 bases. Trimming at V came to 4 bases and at J to 4 bases, leaving 5 bases not matched to a gene. The germline CDR1 and CDR2 sequences are SEHNR and FQNEAQ (reference sequence). This CDR3 has 16 amino acids. The chain's CDR3 is CASSSTSGGPTGELFF. The CDR3 DNA follows: TGTGCCAGCAGCTCAACTAGCGGGGGCCCCACCGGGGAGCTGTTTTTT. Combining the CDR3 with reference TRBV7-9 and TRBJ2-2 gives the whole variable domain DTGVSQNPRHKITKRGQNVTFRCDPISEHNRLYWYRQTLGQGPEFLTYFQNEAQLEKSRLLSDRFSAERPKGSFSTLEIQRTEQGDSAMYLCASSSTSGGPTGELFFGEGSRLTVL.

The gene calls are TRBV15 and TRBJ2-1, with D uncertain. The V gene lost 6 bases and the J gene lost 8 bases, with 17 bases spanning the gap. Germline CDR1 LNHNV, CDR2 YYDKDF (reference sequence). This CDR3 region has 14 residues. The CDR3 nucleotides read TGTGCCACCAGTTCCGGGCCGGACGAGGATGAGCAGTTCTTC. This sequence encodes CATSSGPDEDEQFF.